The next 29 T cell receptor beta chains were all read from a single sample in a study of human thymus T cells. Resections obtained during corrective heart surgery supplied the thymus tissue. Only in-frame clones appear in the TCRdb table, and some are missing; sequencing was by immunoSEQ multiplex PCR. The table lists some 78,000 clones, roughly 97% of them singletons. The sequenced sample consisted of thymus tissue. The origin of the receptors is a boy in the first two years of life with a congenital heart defect but otherwise immunologically healthy.

The V gene is TRBV7-9, the J gene TRBJ2-5, with TRBD1 matching 7 bases. Trimming cost V 6 bases and J 2 bases; bases outside gene matches: 12. The germline V gene encodes CDR1 SEHNR and CDR2 FQNEAQ (reference sequence). The CDR3 extends over 16 amino acids. As DNA, the CDR3 is TGTGCCAGCAGTTCTCCGACAGGGACCCTTCAAGAGACCCAGTACTTC. Translating gives CASSSPTGTLQETQYF.

This clone was picked up one time. V and J are TRBV7-9 and TRBJ2-2; 12 bases align to TRBD2. From germline, CDR1 is SEHNR and CDR2 FQNEAQ (reference sequence). The CDR3 has 17 amino acids. Unmatched junction bases numbered 5, after V lost 1 base and J lost 5 bases. CDR3 sequence reads: CASSLERTSGKTGELFF. Written as DNA, the CDR3 is TGTGCCAGCAGCTTAGAACGGACTAGCGGGAAGACCGGGGAGCTGTTTTTT.

The V gene is TRBV28, the J gene TRBJ2-1, with 7 nucleotides matching TRBD1. Per the germline V gene, CDR1 is MDHEN and CDR2 is SYDVKM. The CDR3 sequence is 14 residues long. The V segment lost 2 bases and the J segment 9 bases; nucleotides outside the gene matches: 7. The CDR3 loop is CASSLKGAHSEQFF. The CDR3 coding sequence is TGTGCCAGCAGTTTAAAGGGGGCGCATAGTGAGCAGTTCTTC.

The chain joins TRBV9 to TRBJ2-7, with 9 bases that match TRBD2. The germline CDR1 and CDR2 sequences are SGDLS and YYNGEE. With 4 bases clipped from V and 5 bases from J, the junction kept 19 bases outside the gene matches. There are 18 residues in the CDR3. CDR3 in amino acids: CASSLREGVAGGLDEQYF. CDR3 DNA sequence: TGTGCCAGCAGCCTCAGAGAGGGGGTGGCGGGAGGGTTGGACGAGCAGTACTTC.

The chain is built from TRBV7-9 and TRBJ1-5; D gene ambiguous. Trimming shortened V by 2 bases and J by 10 bases, and 12 bases separated the two germline ends. The length of the CDR3 is 13 residues. CDR1 is SEHNR and CDR2 is FQNEAQ in the germline V gene (reference sequence). The CDR3 DNA reads as TGTGCCAGCAGCTTATCTTCTACCGGTCCCCAGCATTTT. This sequence encodes CASSLSSTGPQHF. Full variable domain (outside the CDR3, taken from reference TRBV7-9 and TRBJ1-5): DTGVSQNPRHKITKRGQNVTFRCDPISEHNRLYWYRQTLGQGPEFLTYFQNEAQLEKSRLLSDRFSAERPKGSFSTLEIQRTEQGDSAMYLCASSLSSTGPQHFGDGTRLSIL.

The chain combines TRBV5-4 with TRBJ1-2; 10 positions match TRBD1. Germline V gives CDR1 SGHNT, CDR2 YYREEE (reference sequence). V lost 4 bases and J lost 5; bases outside the gene matches: 8. The CDR3 runs 15 residues. CDR3 nucleotides: TGTGCCAGCAGCGTCCCGGGACAGGGGATTTATGGCTACACCTTC. Translating it yields CASSVPGQGIYGYTF. Full variable domain (rest looked up from reference TRBV5-4 and TRBJ1-2): ETGVTQSPTHLIKTRGQQVTLRCSSQSGHNTVSWYQQALGQGPQFIFQYYREEENGRGNFPPRFSGLQFPNYSSELNVNALELDDSALYLCASSVPGQGIYGYTFGSGTRLTVV.

The rearrangement links TRBV29-1 to TRBJ2-3, with D possibly TRBD1 on 5 matching bases. CDR1 and CDR2 from the germline V gene are SQVTM and ANQGSEA. The V and J ends lost 3 bases and 4 bases respectively, with 8 bases between them. The CDR3 covers 12 residues. The CDR3 region is CSVERQPDTQYF. The CDR3 region has the DNA TGCAGCGTTGAGCGACAGCCAGATACGCAGTATTTT.

This sequence joins TRBV7-2 and TRBJ1-6; 9 positions match TRBD1. Per germline, CDR1 SGHTA and CDR2 FQGNSA. V shed 5 bases, J shed 5 bases, and the junction held 13 bases outside the gene matches. This CDR3 is 18 amino acids long. CDR3 in amino acids: CASSHKPGQGENNSPLHF. The CDR3 region has the DNA TGTGCCAGCAGCCATAAACCGGGACAGGGCGAAAATAATTCACCCCTCCACTTT.

The rearrangement joins TRBV28 to TRBJ2-3; 7 bases map to TRBD2. V lost 3 bases and J lost 2; bases outside the gene matches: 8. The CDR3 length is 16 residues. Per germline, CDR1 MDHEN and CDR2 SYDVKM. The CDR3 DNA is TGTGCCAGCAGTTTGGGAGCGGGATTACCCACAGATACGCAGTATTTT. Protein product: CASSLGAGLPTDTQYF.

The V call is TRBV7-6, the J call TRBJ2-7, with D possibly being TRBD1 (6 bases). The V gene lost 6 bases and the J gene lost 7 bases, with 22 bases spanning the gap. This CDR3 has 15 residues. CDR1 and CDR2 (germline): SGHVS, FNYEAQ. CDR3 coding DNA: TGTGCCAGCAGAGCAGACCGGGACACCTCGGGGGAGCAGTACTTC. Protein: CASRADRDTSGEQYF.

This clone was picked up one time. The rearrangement links TRBV25-1 to TRBJ2-4; 7 nucleotides match TRBD1. CDR1 is MGHDK and CDR2 is SYGVNS in the germline V gene. The CDR3 runs 18 residues. The J segment lost 0 bases and the V segment lost 6 bases, leaving 14 bases of the junction unmatched. The DNA of the CDR3 is TGTGCCAGCAGGTGTAGGACAGGCTACGATTTAGCCAAAAACATTCAGTACTTC. It encodes CASRCRTGYDLAKNIQYF.

The table lists this clone with a count of one. The V call is TRBV7-6, the J call TRBJ2-1; D possibly corresponds to TRBD2 (6 bases). V lost 1 base to trimming and J lost 6 bases, with 13 bases between them. The CDR3 length is 15 residues. Germline V gene lookup returns CDR1 SGHVS and CDR2 FNYEAQ. The CDR3 protein is CASSLGTNLRNEQFF. The CDR3 nucleotides read TGTGCCAGCAGCTTAGGGACTAATCTACGCAATGAGCAGTTCTTC.

V usage is TRBV27 and J usage is TRBJ1-5, with D uncertain. V gave up 4 bases and J gave up 0 bases, with 4 bases separating them. Germline V gene data show CDR1 as MNHEY and CDR2 as SMNVEV (reference sequence). The CDR3 contains 13 residues. CDR3 amino acids: CASSSVSNQPQHF. CDR3 nucleotides: TGTGCCAGCAGTTCTGTTAGCAATCAGCCCCAGCATTTT.

The CDR3 loop is CASRAYTRLYGYTF. CDR3 nucleotides: TGTGCCAGCAGAGCCTACACAAGGTTGTATGGCTACACCTTC. The V call is TRBV6-1, the J call TRBJ1-2; D is unresolved. Trimming took off 6 bases at V and 5 bases at J, with 16 bases between the two ends. The CDR3 sequence is 14 residues long. CDR1 MNHNS and CDR2 SASEGT come from the germline V gene.

The V call is TRBV2, the J call TRBJ1-5; D remains ambiguous. V was clipped by 6 bases and J by 5 bases, with 14 bases between them. Germline-derived CDR1 and CDR2 are SNHLY and FYNNEI. This CDR3 is 14 amino acids long. The CDR3 here is CASRESEDDQPQHF. The CDR3 region has the DNA TGTGCCAGCAGGGAGTCTGAGGATGATCAGCCCCAGCATTTT.

The chain links TRBV5-6 to TRBJ2-1; 10 bases match TRBD2. The germline V gene encodes CDR1 SGHDT and CDR2 YYEEEE. The CDR3 loop spans 17 amino acids. V lost 1 base, J lost 6 bases, and 10 bases stayed unmatched. CDR3 sequence: CASSLKASGSGSNEQFF. For the CDR3, the DNA is TGTGCCAGCAGCTTGAAGGCTAGCGGGAGTGGTAGCAATGAGCAGTTCTTC.

This clone was seen only once. The chain combines TRBV29-1 with TRBJ2-5; D perhaps matches TRBD1 (6 bases). CDR1 and CDR2 from the germline V gene are SQVTM and ANQGSEA. V was cut by 4 bases and J by 2 bases, with 23 bases left in between. The length of the CDR3 is 17 residues. The DNA for the CDR3 is TGCAGCGTTGTGGGGGCCATACCTAGAAGGGGTCAAGAGACCCAGTACTTC. Protein product: CSVVGAIPRRGQETQYF.

The chain recombines TRBV19 with TRBJ1-5; 7 nucleotides align to TRBD1. The CDR3 sequence is 17 residues long. V lost 5 bases and J lost 2; bases outside the gene matches: 12. Germline V CDR1 and CDR2: LNHDA, SQIVND (reference sequence). For the CDR3, the DNA is TGTGCCAGTAGTCTTCCCGACAGGGATCATGGCAATCAGCCCCAGCATTTT. It codes for CASSLPDRDHGNQPQHF.

The rearrangement uses TRBV25-1 and TRBJ1-2; 10 nucleotides match TRBD1. Per germline, CDR1 MGHDK and CDR2 SYGVNS. The CDR3 is 18 residues long. V shed 2 bases and J 4 bases; nucleotides not matched to a gene: 13. The CDR3 sequence is CASSEMLVRQGAFYGYTF. CDR3 nucleotides: TGTGCCAGCAGTGAAATGTTAGTGAGACAGGGGGCTTTCTATGGCTACACCTTC.

The V gene is TRBV16, the J gene TRBJ2-2, with 7 nucleotides matching TRBD1. Germline V lookup: CDR1 KGHSY, CDR2 FQNENV. The CDR3 length is 14 residues. Trimming cost V 3 bases and J 4 bases; bases outside gene matches: 2. The CDR3 sequence: CASSQGQTTGELFF. The CDR3 DNA is TGTGCCAGCAGCCAGGGACAGACCACCGGGGAGCTGTTTTTT.

The rearrangement joins TRBV27 to TRBJ2-7; D is ambiguous. CDR1 and CDR2 from the germline V gene are MNHEY and SMNVEV (reference sequence). V was trimmed by 5 bases and J by 2 bases, leaving 16 bases between them. This CDR3 is built from 15 residues. The CDR3 nucleotides are TGTGCCAGCAGTCCCGCGGAGTTCCTCACCTACGAGCAGTACTTC. This sequence encodes CASSPAEFLTYEQYF.

The chain is built from TRBV2 and TRBJ1-1; D gene unclear. The ends were cut back, 4 bases at V and 4 bases at J, with 7 bases in the middle. This CDR3 contains 12 residues. Per germline, CDR1 SNHLY and CDR2 FYNNEI. In DNA form, the CDR3 reads TGTGCCAGCAGTGTCCAGGTCACTGAAGCTTTCTTT. This codes for CASSVQVTEAFF.

The chain has TRBV12-5 and TRBJ2-1; D is possibly TRBD2 (6 bases). V was trimmed by 5 bases and J by 10 bases, leaving 27 bases between them. The CDR3 contains 17 residues. In germline, CDR1 is LGHNT, CDR2 FRNRAP. CDR3 sequence (DNA): TGTGCTAGTGGTCCTTCACAAACCGGGACTCGATCAGGCGAGCAGTTCTTC. Translation: CASGPSQTGTRSGEQFF.

This rearrangement joins TRBV9 to TRBJ1-2; D is undetermined. Germline CDR1 and CDR2: SGDLS and YYNGEE. The CDR3 extends over 13 amino acids. The ends were cut back, 3 bases at V and 8 bases at J, with 14 bases in the middle. This CDR3 is CASSARSAWGYTF. The DNA for the CDR3 is TGTGCCAGCAGCGCCCGGTCTGCCTGGGGCTACACCTTC.

This rearrangement joins TRBV9 to TRBJ1-2, with no clear D. V gave up 4 bases and J gave up 1 base, with 8 bases separating them. Germline CDR1 reads SGDLS; CDR2 reads YYNGEE. This CDR3 has 13 amino acids. The CDR3 loop reads CASSPRFNYGYTF. The CDR3 coding sequence is TGTGCCAGCAGCCCCCGCTTTAACTATGGCTACACCTTC.

The chain recombines TRBV6-1 with TRBJ2-7, with D perhaps matching TRBD1 (5 bases). Germline assignment: CDR1 MNHNS and CDR2 SASEGT. This CDR3 is built from 13 residues. V dropped 4 bases and J dropped 2 bases, with 9 bases sitting between them. Written as DNA, the CDR3 is TGTGCCAGCAGTGTCAGGGATACCTACGAGCAGTACTTC. Translation: CASSVRDTYEQYF.

This rearrangement joins TRBV27 to TRBJ2-7, with 11 bases identical to TRBD2. The germline gives CDR1 MNHEY, CDR2 SMNVEV (reference sequence). V lost 5 bases to trimming and J lost 2 bases; unmatched junction nucleotides: 5. The CDR3 runs to 15 residues. The CDR3 coding sequence is TGTGCCAGCAGTCAACTAGCGGGGGATACCTACGAGCAGTACTTC. This translates into CASSQLAGDTYEQYF.

The V gene is TRBV18, the J gene TRBJ2-5, with D unclear. Trimming removed 3 bases at V and 4 bases at J, with 18 bases between. This CDR3 has 16 amino acids. Germline V lookup: CDR1 KGHSH, CDR2 LQKENI. The CDR3: CASSPGHPLGPETQYF. Written as DNA, the CDR3 is TGTGCCAGCTCACCCGGCCATCCCTTGGGCCCAGAGACCCAGTACTTC.

J is TRBJ2-7 and V is TRBV4-3; 7 bases are a match to TRBD2. The CDR3 runs to 16 residues. Unmatched junction bases numbered 6, after V lost 0 bases and J lost 1 base. Germline-derived CDR1 and CDR2 are LGHNA and YSLEER. This CDR3 is CASSQERAGESYEQYF. CDR3 coding DNA: TGCGCCAGCAGCCAAGAGCGGGCGGGGGAATCCTACGAGCAGTACTTC.